This T cell receptor (beta chain) was observed in a study of blood T cell repertoires in COVID-19 (dated by TCRdb to the early 2020s). Looking at the study overall: Samples covering the acute and convalescent phases of COVID-19 were provided by collaborators in the United States, Italy and Spain. The material from the prospective study consisted of cDNA or gDNA derived from T cells, B-cell-depleted T cells, or PBMCs. Deeply sampled blood TCRbeta repertoires from subjects exposed to, actively infected with, or recovered from COVID-19 were included in the dataset. The repertoires were released in a freely available public database intended as a resource for research on the immune response to SARS-CoV-2. Samples were obtained from the ongoing ImmuneRACE study (first 160 participants) and from about 1,300 subjects provided by 6 global collaborators. Nearly every sample came with metadata listing a de-identified subject ID, COVID-19 status, age in years and sex. Where HLA class I and class II types were available, the types were taken from metadata supplied by the sample provider, not from assay-based typing.

Taken from the germline V gene, the CDR1 and CDR2 loops are LGHNA and YSLEER. Reading from cysteine to phenylalanine, the CDR3 counts 18 amino acids. The retained sequence is limited to the CDR3, 54 bases, with the frame set at the first base. The junction shows trimming of 0 bases on V and 8 bases on J, and the gene matches do not reach 14 bases of it. The research as a whole found: Clinical and demographic metadata were provided uncurated, with the amount varying by source and participant.

TCRbeta CDR3 regions were amplified from genomic DNA by means of the immunoSEQ Assay, a bias-controlled multiplex PCR. The paper's processing steps were these. Nucleated cell counts per sample were estimated from amplification of reference gene primers within the assay. Sequence reads were collapsed and filtered to measure the absolute abundance of every unique TCRbeta CDR3 rearrangement. Productive Simpson clonality was computed per sample as the square root of Simpson's diversity index over productive rearrangements. Held by TCRdb, this immuneACCESS table contains in-frame sequences only and omits some clones. Under half of the omission traces to an unresolved V gene where checked; the cause of the rest is unknown. V and J calls plus clone size are reproduced from that table; the DNA served to infer D and trimming. For this sample there are 150,000 or so clones; 70% to 85% appear just once. The top ten clonotypes cover 7% to 10% of the sample.

Participants in the prospective study were enrolled through a virtual design, were aged roughly 18 to 90 years, and lived in some 24 United States geographic areas. In the prospective study, participants were assigned to cohorts based on the clinical history participants reported in a screening survey and a study questionnaire. Recovered participants in ImmuneRACE Cohort 3 were defined as having two consecutive negative NP/OP PCR tests, clearance from a healthcare professional, or resolution of symptoms. Each participant in the prospective study had whole blood, serum and a nasopharyngeal or oropharyngeal swab collected by mobile phlebotomists. Prospective study participants could optionally give additional blood draws and questionnaires over an approximately two-month period. Before DNA extraction, prospective study blood samples were shipped either frozen or at room temperature. Concerning this clone: It has no known antigen specificity. No clone much larger than this one lies a single base away; base qualities are absent.

The sequence joins TRBV4-3 to TRBJ2-1, with 9 central nucleotides matching TRBD1. Material for sequencing was PBMCs or T cells enriched from blood (not recorded which). The clonotype comes from a man aged 50 to 60 who had recovered from COVID-19. The CDR3 in this case is CASSQEASGQGALDEQFF. The nucleotide sequence is TGCGCCAGCAGCCAAGAGGCCTCGGGACAGGGAGCCCTCGATGAGCAGTTCTTC.